The T cell receptor (beta chain) described here comes from a study of neurological immune-mediated disorders (dated by TCRdb to the late 2010s). Concerning the study at large: Among the 35 or so multiple sclerosis patients, relapsing-remitting MS was present in approximately 31 and secondary progressive MS was present in 3. Peripheral blood TCR-beta repertoires from HTLV-I-associated myelopathy (HAM/TSP) patients, multiple sclerosis patients and healthy controls were compared by UMI-based sequencing. The roughly 99 TCR-beta libraries covered PBMC samples along with longitudinal samples, technical triplicates, and paired sorted CD4+ and CD8+ T-cell subsets. The cohort comprised 68 subjects: roughly 15 HAM/TSP patients, some 35 multiple sclerosis patients and around 20 healthy controls.

cDNA was synthesized by template-switch 5'RACE using a primer with a 10-nucleotide random unique molecular identifier that tagged each TCR transcript. Each sequencing run produced over 180 million TCR-beta sequences covering 15-18 subjects. The RNeasy kit was used to extract total RNA. Using the KAPA Real-time Library Amplification kit, TCR-beta VDJ regions were amplified with primers for the TCR constant region and the 5'RACE anchor. Sample indexes and Illumina adaptors were added in a first PCR, after which library yield was increased in a second PCR. After purification with Ampure beads, the TCR product of roughly 650 bp was size-selected on a 2% E-gel SizeSelection system. Library quality was checked on a Bioanalyzer, concentration was measured with Qubit, and libraries were quantified with the Kapa Library Quantification kit before pooling. Paired-end 2 x 150 bp sequencing of the libraries was performed on an Illumina HiSeq 2500. To increase sequence diversity, 25-30% phiX was spiked into each library pool. From the authors' description of their analysis: Quality-filtered reads were processed with the UMI-based MiGEC pipeline, and over 75% of raw TCR sequences were removed by the MiGEC pipeline during error correction. VDJ genes were aligned to IMGT germline references, and each clonotype was defined by a unique CDR3 amino acid sequence together with V-J genes. Clonal expansion, Shannon diversity and CDR3 relatedness were evaluated with VDJtools (CalcPairwiseDistances, ClusterSamples), while phylogenetic trees were built in CLCbio workbench. Expanded clones were defined as having at least 8 unique UMIs, based on coefficient-of-variation modelling across technical triplicates. TCRdb trimmed the raw reads at Q25, called clones with MiXCR and kept productive beta chains. One record per CDR3 amino acid sequence lists the most common genes and DNA. The V and J calls were not made by the authors but by TCRdb's processing. The sample table shows about 60,000 distinct CDR3 sequences, and roughly 3.5% are seen once. The ten biggest clones cover roughly 6.6% of the sample.

Summary of the overall study and its limitations: The MS cluster showed no association with clinical or MRI features, and the authors stated that larger cohorts are needed. No identical CDR3 amino acid sequences were shared among expanded clones across subjects, suggesting private TCR-beta repertoires in all groups. TCR clonal expansion was highest in HAM/TSP patients and lowest in MS patients, with MS patients falling below even healthy controls. In phylogenetic analysis, the repertoires of 18 of 34 MS patients grouped into a cluster of related CDR3 sequences, which suggests a possible signature at the repertoire level.

For the unsorted PBMC libraries, 2 million PBMCs were stored in RNAlater at -80 degrees C until RNA extraction and were used to generate the libraries. Multiple sclerosis patients were enrolled in a US clinical protocol under which disease progression was evaluated by magnetic resonance imaging. PBMCs were separated from peripheral blood using Ficoll-Hypaque density gradient centrifugation and then cryopreserved in liquid nitrogen. From a lookup of the germline V gene, CDR1 and CDR2 are MGHRA and YSYEKL. The CDR3 starts with the cysteine, ends with the phenylalanine, and has 12 residues. The kept DNA is CDR3 alone, 36 bases in frame from the first base. V loses 5 bases, J loses 3 bases, and the germline ends lie 6 bases apart. The sample holds many counts of this clonotype. What antigen it recognizes has not been identified. No base quality values were provided; no much bigger clone lies one nucleotide off.

This receptor was obtained from a woman aged 55-70 years with multiple sclerosis. Recombination connected TRBV4-1 to TRBJ2-3; the D segment may tentatively be TRBD1 or TRBD2, each giving 5 matched bases. The sequenced sample consisted of PBMCs. For the CDR3, the sequence is CASSGGTDTQYF. In nucleotides, the sequence is TGCGCCAGCAGCGGGGGAACAGATACGCAGTATTTT.